This T cell receptor beta chain was recovered during a study of T cell repertoires in cytomegalovirus infection. Germline trimming cut 5 bases from V and 10 bases from J; bases unmatched to any gene: 6. This CDR3 has 14 amino acids. Per germline, CDR1 SGHVS and CDR2 FNYEAQ. Using its own MiXCR run on the reads, TCRdb lists one record per CDR3 protein. The table includes fewer than 700,000 distinct CDR3 sequences, approximately 24% detected once. This clonotype was counted at least ten times. The TCR comes from a human donor in good health (CMV status not recorded). Some clones in this sample may be carry-over from other donors' samples. What was sequenced was CD8+ T cells from PBMCs. V is TRBV7-6 and J is TRBJ1-4, with TRBD1 identical over 11 bases. The CDR3 DNA reads as TGTGCCAGCAGCGTGTCCGGGACAGGGGGAAAACTGTTTTTT. Translating it yields CASSVSGTGGKLFF.